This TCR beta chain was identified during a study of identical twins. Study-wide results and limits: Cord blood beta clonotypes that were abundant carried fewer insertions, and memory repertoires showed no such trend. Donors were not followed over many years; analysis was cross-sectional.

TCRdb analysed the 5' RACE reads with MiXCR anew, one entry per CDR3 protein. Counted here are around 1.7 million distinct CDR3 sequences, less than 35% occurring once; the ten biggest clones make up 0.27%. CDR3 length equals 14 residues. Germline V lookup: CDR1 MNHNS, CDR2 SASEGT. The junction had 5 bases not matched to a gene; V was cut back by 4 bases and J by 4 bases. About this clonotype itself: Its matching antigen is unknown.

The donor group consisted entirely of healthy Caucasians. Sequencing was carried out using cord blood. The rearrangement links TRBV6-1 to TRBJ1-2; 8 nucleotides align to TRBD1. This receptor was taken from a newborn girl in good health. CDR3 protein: CASSAGGQVYGYTF. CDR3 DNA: TGTGCCAGCAGTGCAGGGGGACAGGTCTATGGCTACACCTTC.